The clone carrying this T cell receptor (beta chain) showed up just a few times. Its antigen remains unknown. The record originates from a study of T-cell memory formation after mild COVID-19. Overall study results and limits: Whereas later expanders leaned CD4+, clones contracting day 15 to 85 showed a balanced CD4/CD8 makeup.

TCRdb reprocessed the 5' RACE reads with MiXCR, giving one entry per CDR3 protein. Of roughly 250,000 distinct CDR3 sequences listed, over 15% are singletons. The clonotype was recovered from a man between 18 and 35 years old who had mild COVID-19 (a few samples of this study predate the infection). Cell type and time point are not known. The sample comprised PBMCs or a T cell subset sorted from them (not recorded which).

For the CDR3, the DNA is TGCAGTGCTACACTGAGGGACACCATATATTTT. Protein: CSATLRDTIYF. The gene calls are TRBV20-1 and TRBJ1-3; no definite D call. The CDR3 runs 11 residues. V lost 4 bases and J 8 bases, leaving 9 bases between the germline ends. CDR1 is DFQATT and CDR2 is SNEGSKA in the germline V gene (reference sequence).